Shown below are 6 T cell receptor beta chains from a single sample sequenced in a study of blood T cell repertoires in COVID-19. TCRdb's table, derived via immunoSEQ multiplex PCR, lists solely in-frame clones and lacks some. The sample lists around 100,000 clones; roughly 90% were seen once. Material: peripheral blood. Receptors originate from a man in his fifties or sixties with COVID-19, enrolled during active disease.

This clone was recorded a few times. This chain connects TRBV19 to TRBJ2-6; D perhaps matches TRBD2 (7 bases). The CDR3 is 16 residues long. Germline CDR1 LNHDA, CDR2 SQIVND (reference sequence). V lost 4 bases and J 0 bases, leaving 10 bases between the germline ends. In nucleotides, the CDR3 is TGTGCCAGTAGTAGGGGAGGGGGCTCTGGGGCCAACGTCCTGACTTTC. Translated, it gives CASSRGGGSGANVLTF.

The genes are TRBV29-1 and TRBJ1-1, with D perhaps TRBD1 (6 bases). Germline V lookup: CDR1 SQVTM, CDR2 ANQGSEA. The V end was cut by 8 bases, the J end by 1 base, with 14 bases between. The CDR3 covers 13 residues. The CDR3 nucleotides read TGCAGCTCTTCAGGGGCGGCGAACACTGAAGCTTTCTTT. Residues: CSSSGAANTEAFF.

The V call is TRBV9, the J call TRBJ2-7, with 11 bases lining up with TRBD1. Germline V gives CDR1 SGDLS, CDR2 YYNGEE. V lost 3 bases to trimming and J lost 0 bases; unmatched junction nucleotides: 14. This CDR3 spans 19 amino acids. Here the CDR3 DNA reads TGTGCCAGCAGCGAAATCGAAAAAAGGGACAGGGGGATCTCCTACGAGCAGTACTTC. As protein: CASSEIEKRDRGISYEQYF.

The CDR3 DNA reads as TGTGCCAGCTCACACCGGGGGGGGTTCTCGGACAATTCACCCCTCCACTTT. The encoded protein is CASSHRGGFSDNSPLHF. The chain joins TRBV18 to TRBJ1-6, with D tentatively TRBD1 (5 bases). The germline V gene has CDR1 KGHSH and CDR2 LQKENI. With 4 bases removed from V and 7 bases from J, the gap between germline ends came to 20 bases. The CDR3 is 17 residues long.

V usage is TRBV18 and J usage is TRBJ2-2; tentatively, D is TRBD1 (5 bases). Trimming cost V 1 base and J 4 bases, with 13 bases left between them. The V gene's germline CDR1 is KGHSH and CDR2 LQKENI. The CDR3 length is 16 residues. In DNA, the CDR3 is TGTGCCAGCTCACCACGGGATGGGGCTAGCACCGGGGAGCTGTTTTTT. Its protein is CASSPRDGASTGELFF.

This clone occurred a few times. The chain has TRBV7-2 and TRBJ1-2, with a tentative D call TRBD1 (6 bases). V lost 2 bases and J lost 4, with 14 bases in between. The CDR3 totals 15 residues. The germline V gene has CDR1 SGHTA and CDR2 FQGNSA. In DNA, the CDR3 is TGTGCCAGCAGCTTAAGGTCAGGGGATCTCTATGGCTACACCTTC. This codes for CASSLRSGDLYGYTF.